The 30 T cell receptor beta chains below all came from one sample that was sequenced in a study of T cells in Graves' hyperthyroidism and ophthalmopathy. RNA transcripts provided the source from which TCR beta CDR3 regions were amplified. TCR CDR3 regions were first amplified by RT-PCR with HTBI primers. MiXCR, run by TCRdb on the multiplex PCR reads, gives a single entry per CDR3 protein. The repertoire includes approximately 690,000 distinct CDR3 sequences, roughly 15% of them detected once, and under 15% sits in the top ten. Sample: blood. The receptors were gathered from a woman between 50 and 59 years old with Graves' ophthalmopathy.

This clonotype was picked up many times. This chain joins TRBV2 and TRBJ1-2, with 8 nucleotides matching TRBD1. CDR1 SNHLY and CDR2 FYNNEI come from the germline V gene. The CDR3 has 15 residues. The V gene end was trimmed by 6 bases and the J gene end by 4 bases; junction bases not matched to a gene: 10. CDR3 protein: CASSAGGAGLYGYTF. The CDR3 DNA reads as TGTGCCAGCAGCGCAGGGGGCGCAGGCCTCTATGGCTACACCTTC.

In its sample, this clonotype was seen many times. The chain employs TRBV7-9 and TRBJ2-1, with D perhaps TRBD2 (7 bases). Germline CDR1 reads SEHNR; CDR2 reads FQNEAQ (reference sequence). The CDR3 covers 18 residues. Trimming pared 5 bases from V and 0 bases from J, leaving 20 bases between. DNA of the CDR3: TGTGCCAGCAGCCCTCCCGAGGGGGGGGCCGTCTCCTACAATGAGCAGTTCTTC. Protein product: CASSPPEGGAVSYNEQFF.

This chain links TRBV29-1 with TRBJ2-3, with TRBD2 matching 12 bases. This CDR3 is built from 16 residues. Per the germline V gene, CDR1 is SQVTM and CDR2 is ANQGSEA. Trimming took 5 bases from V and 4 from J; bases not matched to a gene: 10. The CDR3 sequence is CSVRSGLAGSADTQYF. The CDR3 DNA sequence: TGCAGCGTTAGGTCCGGACTAGCGGGATCAGCAGATACGCAGTATTTT.

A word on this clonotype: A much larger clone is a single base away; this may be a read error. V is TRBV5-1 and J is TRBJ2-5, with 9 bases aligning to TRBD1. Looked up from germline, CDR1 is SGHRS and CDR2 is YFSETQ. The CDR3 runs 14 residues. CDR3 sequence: CASGLGQGEETQYF. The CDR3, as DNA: TGCGCCAGCGGCTTGGGACAGGGAGAGGAGACCCAGTACTTC.

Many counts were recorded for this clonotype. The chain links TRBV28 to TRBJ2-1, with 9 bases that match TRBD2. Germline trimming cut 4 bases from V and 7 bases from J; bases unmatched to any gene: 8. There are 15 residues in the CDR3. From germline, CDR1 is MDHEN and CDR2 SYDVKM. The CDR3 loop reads CASSSIGTSLNEQFF. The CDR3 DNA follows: TGTGCCAGCAGTTCAATCGGGACTAGCTTAAATGAGCAGTTCTTC.

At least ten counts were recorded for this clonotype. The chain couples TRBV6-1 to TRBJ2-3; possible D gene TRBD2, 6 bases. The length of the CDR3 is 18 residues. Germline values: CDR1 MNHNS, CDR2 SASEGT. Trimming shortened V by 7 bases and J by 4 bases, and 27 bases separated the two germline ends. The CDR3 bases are TGTGCCAGCATCCTCGCTTGGGGGGTGGGAGGAGGTGCAGATACGCAGTATTTT. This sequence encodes CASILAWGVGGGADTQYF.

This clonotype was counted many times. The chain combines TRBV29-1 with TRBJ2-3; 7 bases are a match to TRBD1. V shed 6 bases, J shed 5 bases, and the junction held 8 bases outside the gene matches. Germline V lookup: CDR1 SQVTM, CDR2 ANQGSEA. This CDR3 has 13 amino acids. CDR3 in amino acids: CSVGQALVDTQYF. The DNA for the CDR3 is TGCAGCGTCGGACAGGCCCTTGTAGATACGCAGTATTTT.

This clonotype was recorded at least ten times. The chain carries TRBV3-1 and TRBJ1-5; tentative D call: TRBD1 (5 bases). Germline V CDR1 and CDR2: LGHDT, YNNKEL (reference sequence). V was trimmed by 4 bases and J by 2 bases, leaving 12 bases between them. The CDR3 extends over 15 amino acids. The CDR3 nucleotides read TGTGCCAGCAGCCCGAGGGCACAGGGCAATCAGCCCCAGCATTTT. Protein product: CASSPRAQGNQPQHF.

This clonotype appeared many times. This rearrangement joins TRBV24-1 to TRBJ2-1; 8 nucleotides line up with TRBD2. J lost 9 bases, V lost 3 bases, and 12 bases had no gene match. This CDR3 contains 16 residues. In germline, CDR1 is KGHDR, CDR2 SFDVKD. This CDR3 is CATSDRSGTRSFEQFF. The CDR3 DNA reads TGTGCCACCAGTGATCGATCCGGGACTAGGTCGTTTGAGCAGTTCTTC.

CDR3 region: CAIKTRPGGGDTQYF. CDR3 nucleotides: TGTGCCATCAAAACGAGGCCGGGAGGGGGGGATACGCAGTATTTT. V gene TRBV10-3 combines with J gene TRBJ2-3, with 8 bases aligning to TRBD2. The V gene end was trimmed by 7 bases and the J gene end by 6 bases; junction bases not matched to a gene: 12. CDR1 is ENHRY and CDR2 is SYGVKD in the germline V gene. CDR3 length: 15 residues.

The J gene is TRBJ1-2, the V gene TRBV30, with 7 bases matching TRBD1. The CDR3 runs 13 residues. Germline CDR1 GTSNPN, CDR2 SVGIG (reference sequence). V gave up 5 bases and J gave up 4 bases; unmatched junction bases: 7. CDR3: CAWADRVGYGYTF. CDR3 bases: TGTGCCTGGGCTGACAGGGTAGGCTATGGCTACACCTTC.

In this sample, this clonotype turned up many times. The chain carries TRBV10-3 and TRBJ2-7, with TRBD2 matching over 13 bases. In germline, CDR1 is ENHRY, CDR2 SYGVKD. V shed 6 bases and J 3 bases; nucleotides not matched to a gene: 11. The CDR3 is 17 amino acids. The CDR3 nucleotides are TGTGCCATCAGCGGACTAGCGGGAGACTCCACTCTCTACGAGCAGTACTTC. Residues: CAISGLAGDSTLYEQYF.

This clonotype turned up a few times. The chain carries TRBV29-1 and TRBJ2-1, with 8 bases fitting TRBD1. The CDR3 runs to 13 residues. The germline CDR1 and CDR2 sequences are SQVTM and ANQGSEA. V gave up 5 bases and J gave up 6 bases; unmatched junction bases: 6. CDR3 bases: TGCAGCGTTCCAGGACAGGGTTCCAATGAGCAGTTCTTC. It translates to CSVPGQGSNEQFF.

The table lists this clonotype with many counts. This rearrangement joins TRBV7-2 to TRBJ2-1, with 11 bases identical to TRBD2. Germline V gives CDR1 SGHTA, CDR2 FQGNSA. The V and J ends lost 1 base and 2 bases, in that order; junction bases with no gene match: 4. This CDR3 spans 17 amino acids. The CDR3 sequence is CASSLVSLAGAYNEQFF. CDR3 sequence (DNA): TGTGCCAGCAGCTTAGTCTCACTAGCGGGAGCCTACAATGAGCAGTTCTTC.

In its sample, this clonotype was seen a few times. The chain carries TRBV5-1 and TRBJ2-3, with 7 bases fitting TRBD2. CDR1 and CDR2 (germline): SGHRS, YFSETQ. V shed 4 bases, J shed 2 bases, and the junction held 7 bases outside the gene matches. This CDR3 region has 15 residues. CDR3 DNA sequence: TGCGCCAGCAGCATCGGGACTACGATCACAGATACGCAGTATTTT. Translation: CASSIGTTITDTQYF.

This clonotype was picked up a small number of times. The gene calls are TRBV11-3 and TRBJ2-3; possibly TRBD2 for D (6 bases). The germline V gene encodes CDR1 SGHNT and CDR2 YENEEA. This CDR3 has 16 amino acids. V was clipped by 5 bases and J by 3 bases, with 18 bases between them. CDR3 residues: CASSPLGGAWTDTQYF. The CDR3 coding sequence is TGTGCCAGCAGCCCCCTTGGAGGGGCCTGGACAGATACGCAGTATTTT.

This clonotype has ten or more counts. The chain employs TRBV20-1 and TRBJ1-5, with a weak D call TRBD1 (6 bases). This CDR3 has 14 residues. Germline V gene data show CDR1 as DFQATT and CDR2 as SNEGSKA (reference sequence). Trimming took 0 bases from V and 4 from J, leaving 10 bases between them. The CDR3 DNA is TGCAGTGCTAGAGACAGGGGTGGGAATCAGCCCCAGCATTTT. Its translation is CSARDRGGNQPQHF.

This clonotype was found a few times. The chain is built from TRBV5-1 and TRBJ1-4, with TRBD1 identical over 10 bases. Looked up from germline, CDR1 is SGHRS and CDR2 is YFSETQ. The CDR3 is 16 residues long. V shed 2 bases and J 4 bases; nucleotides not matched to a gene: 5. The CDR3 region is CASSLDRGPGNEKLFF. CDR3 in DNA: TGCGCCAGCAGCTTAGACAGGGGGCCGGGTAATGAAAAACTGTTTTTT.

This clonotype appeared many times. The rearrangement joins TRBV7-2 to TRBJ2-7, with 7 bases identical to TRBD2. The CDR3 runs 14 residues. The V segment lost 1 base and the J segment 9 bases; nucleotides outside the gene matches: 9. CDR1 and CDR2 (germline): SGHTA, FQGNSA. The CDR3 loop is CASSLGSLAEPQYF. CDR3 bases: TGTGCCAGCAGCTTAGGGTCCCTAGCGGAGCCGCAGTACTTC.

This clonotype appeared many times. CDR3: CASRVSGSGDEQYF. In DNA, the CDR3 is TGTGCCAGCAGAGTGAGCGGGAGTGGTGACGAGCAGTACTTC. The chain uses TRBV28 and TRBJ2-7; 8 nucleotides align to TRBD2. CDR3 size: 14 residues. V was pared by 6 bases and J by 5 bases, with 9 bases of the junction left unmatched. CDR1 MDHEN and CDR2 SYDVKM come from the germline V gene.

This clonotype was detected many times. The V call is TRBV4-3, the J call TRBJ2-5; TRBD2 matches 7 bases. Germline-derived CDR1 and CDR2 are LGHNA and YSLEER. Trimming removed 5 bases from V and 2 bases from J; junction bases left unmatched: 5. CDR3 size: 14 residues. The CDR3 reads CASSSWTSQETQYF. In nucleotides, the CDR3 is TGCGCCAGCAGCTCTTGGACTAGTCAAGAGACCCAGTACTTC.

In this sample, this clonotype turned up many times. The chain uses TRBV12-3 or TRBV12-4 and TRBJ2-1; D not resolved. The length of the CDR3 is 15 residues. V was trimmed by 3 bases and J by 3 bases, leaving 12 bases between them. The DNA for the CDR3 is TGTGCCAGCAGTTTGGTCGTGAACGGCTACAATGAGCAGTTCTTC. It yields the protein CASSLVVNGYNEQFF.

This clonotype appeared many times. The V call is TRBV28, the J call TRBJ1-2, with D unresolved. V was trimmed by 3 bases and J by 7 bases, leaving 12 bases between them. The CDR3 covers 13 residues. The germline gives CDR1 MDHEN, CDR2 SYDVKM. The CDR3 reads CASSLRVSSGYTF. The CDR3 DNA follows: TGTGCCAGCAGTTTGCGCGTCAGTTCTGGCTACACCTTC.

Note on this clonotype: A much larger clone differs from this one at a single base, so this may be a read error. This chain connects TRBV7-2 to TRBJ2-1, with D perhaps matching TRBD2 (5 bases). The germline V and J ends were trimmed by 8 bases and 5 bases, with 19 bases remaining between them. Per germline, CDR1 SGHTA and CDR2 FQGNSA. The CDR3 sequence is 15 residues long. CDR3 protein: CASRYPRGSHNEQFF. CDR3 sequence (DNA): TGTGCCAGCCGTTATCCCCGGGGTTCCCACAATGAGCAGTTCTTC.

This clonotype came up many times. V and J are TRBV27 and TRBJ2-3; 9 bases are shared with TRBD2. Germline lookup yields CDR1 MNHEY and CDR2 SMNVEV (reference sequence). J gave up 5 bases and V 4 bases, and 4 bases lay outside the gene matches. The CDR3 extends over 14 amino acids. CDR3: CASSSQTSGDTQYF. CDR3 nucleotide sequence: TGTGCCAGCAGTTCACAGACTAGCGGAGATACGCAGTATTTT.

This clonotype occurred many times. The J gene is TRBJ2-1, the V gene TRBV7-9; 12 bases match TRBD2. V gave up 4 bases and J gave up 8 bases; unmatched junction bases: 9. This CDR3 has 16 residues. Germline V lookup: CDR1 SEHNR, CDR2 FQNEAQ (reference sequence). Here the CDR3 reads CASSSRSLAGGYEQFF. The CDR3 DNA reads TGTGCCAGCAGCTCCCGATCACTAGCGGGAGGATATGAGCAGTTCTTC.

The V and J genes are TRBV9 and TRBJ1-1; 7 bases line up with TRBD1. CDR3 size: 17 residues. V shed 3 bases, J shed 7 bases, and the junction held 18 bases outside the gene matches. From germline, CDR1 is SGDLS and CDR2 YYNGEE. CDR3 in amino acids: CASSDLKTTGVGIEAFF. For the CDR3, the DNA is TGTGCCAGCAGCGACCTAAAAACTACAGGGGTTGGTATTGAAGCTTTCTTT.

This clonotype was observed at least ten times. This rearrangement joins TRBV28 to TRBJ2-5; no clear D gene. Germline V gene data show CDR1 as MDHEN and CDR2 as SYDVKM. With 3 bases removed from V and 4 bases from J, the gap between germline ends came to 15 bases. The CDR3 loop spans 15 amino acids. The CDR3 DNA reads TGTGCCAGCAGTTTCTTCTTACGGGCTTCAGAGACCCAGTACTTC. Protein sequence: CASSFFLRASETQYF.

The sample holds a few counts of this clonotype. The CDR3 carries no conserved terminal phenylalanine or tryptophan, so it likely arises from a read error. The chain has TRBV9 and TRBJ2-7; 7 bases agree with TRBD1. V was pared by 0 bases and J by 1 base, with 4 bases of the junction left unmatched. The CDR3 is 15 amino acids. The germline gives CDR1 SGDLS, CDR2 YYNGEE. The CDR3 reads CASSVGATGSYEQYL. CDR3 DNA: TGTGCCAGCAGCGTAGGAGCGACAGGGTCCTACGAGCAGTACCTC.

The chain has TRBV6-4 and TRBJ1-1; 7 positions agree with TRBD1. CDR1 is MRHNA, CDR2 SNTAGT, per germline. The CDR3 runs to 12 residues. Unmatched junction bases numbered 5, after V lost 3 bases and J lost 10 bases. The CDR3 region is CASSEGQLGAFF. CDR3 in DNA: TGTGCCAGCAGTGAGGGACAGCTCGGAGCTTTCTTT.